These 3 T cell receptor beta chains originate from one sample sequenced in a study of patients and donors after allogeneic stem cell transplantation (dated by TCRdb to 2018 to 2021). Libraries were prepared through RT-PCR. These reads were obtained on a NextSeq 550. TCRdb ran its own pipeline on the public reads, namely fastp trimming at Q25 and MiXCR clone calling, and kept in-frame beta chains. Rows matching on CDR3 protein sequence are summarized as one entry with the most common DNA and genes. The sample table holds 800,000 to 1,000,000 distinct CDR3 sequences, of which approximately 19% were seen once. About 6% of the sample is in the top ten clones. Sample: blood, either unsorted or a sorted T cell fraction (not recorded which). These TCRs come from a human donor who was either an allogeneic HSCT recipient or a stem cell or donor lymphocyte infusion donor (not recorded which). It is not recorded whose cells these are; they may come from a transplant donor.

This clonotype has at least ten counts. The CDR3 spells CATSRANTEAFF. As DNA, the CDR3 is TGTGCCACCAGCCGTGCGAACACTGAAGCTTTCTTT. The chain carries TRBV15 and TRBJ1-1; D gene uncertain. Per the germline V gene, CDR1 is LNHNV and CDR2 is YYDKDF (reference sequence). This CDR3 is built from 12 residues. Trimming stripped 5 bases from V and 1 base from J, with 5 bases between.

This clonotype showed up many times. The chain has TRBV2 and TRBJ1-5; D call uncertain. Per germline, CDR1 SNHLY and CDR2 FYNNEI. The CDR3 extends over 14 amino acids. Trimming pared 6 bases from V and 0 bases from J, leaving 9 bases between. The CDR3 sequence is CASRLTPSNQPQHF. CDR3 nucleotide sequence: TGTGCCAGCAGATTGACACCTAGCAATCAGCCCCAGCATTTT. Full variable domain (rest looked up from reference TRBV2 and TRBJ1-5): EPEVTQTPSHQVTQMGQEVILRCVPISNHLYFYWYRQILGQKVEFLVSFYNNEISEKSEIFDDQFSVERPDGSNFTLKIRSTKLEDSAMYFCASRLTPSNQPQHFGDGTRLSIL.

On this clonotype itself: The junction differs from germline at one of its ends, possibly a read error. J is TRBJ2-2 and V is TRBV29-1; D is undetermined. CDR3 length: 15 residues. Germline CDR1 is SQVTM and CDR2 is ANQGSEA. CDR3 sequence: CSVEQATANTWELFF. Written as DNA, the CDR3 is TGCAGCGTTGAACAGGCGACGGCGAACACCTGGGAGCTGTTTTTT.